This T cell receptor beta chain stems from a study of T cell responses to AZD1222 COVID-19 vaccine. The length of the CDR3 is 19 residues. Trimming at V came to 0 bases and at J to 4 bases, leaving 12 bases not matched to a gene. Germline lookup yields CDR1 LGHNA and CDR2 YSLEER. Points from the study as a whole: Unmutated variant regions reportedly attract nearly half of all spike-specific TCRs. It should be noted that donors were predominantly white British and more often female, and clonal diversity was possibly underestimated.

With regard to this clone: Its specificity is not known.

The protocol was immunoSEQ multiplex PCR, while the TCRdb copy is restricted to in-frame clones and leaves out a portion. The sample carries approximately 80,000 clones, approximately 83% recorded once. The starting material was peripheral blood, obtained 28 days after the second AZD1222 dose. The chain uses TRBV4-3 and TRBJ2-1, with 10 bases identical to TRBD1. The sequence was obtained from an adult who received the AZD1222 COVID-19 vaccine. CDR3 region: CASSQDFGTGVRSYNEQFF. The CDR3 bases are TGCGCCAGCAGCCAAGATTTTGGGACAGGGGTTCGTTCTTACAATGAGCAGTTCTTC.